Described below is a single T cell receptor (beta chain) sequence and its context. What it binds is unknown. Genomic DNA of every subset was divided equally among multiple immunoSEQ plates. Produced via immunoSEQ multiplex PCR; TCRdb's table is partial and in-frame only. Counted here are about 2 million clones, about 95% occurring once; the ten biggest clones make up roughly 1%. The data are from a study of shared clonotypes between healthy human individuals. Only CD45RO-negative cells positively selected for CCR7 counted as naive CD8 cells, so terminally differentiated effector memory CD45RA+ cells were excluded. The study's findings and limits: The authors expected sequencing depth to affect clonotype sharing among donors. Naive subsets usually exceeded memory subsets in estimated richness. The study found about 5% of naive CD4 clonotypes shared across four donors.

Per the germline V gene, CDR1 is SGHDT and CDR2 is YYEEEE. The V and J ends lost 4 bases and 3 bases respectively, with 11 bases between them. This CDR3 is built from 13 residues. The origin of this receptor is a man aged 18 to 35 in good health. The material sequenced was naive CD8+ T cells sorted from blood. The gene calls are TRBV5-6 and TRBJ2-7; no clear D gene. CDR3: CASSPFLGYEQYF. CDR3 coding DNA: TGTGCCAGCAGCCCGTTTTTGGGCTACGAGCAGTACTTC.